The 28 T cell receptor beta chains in this list originate from one sample, sequenced in a study of T-cell reconstitution after alpha-beta-depleted transplantation in children. Preparing the TCRbeta library involved the use of unique molecular identifiers. In TCRdb, the PCR reads were re-called with MiXCR into one record per CDR3 protein. The data show hundreds of thousands of distinct CDR3 sequences, approximately 13% seen once. This material consisted of PBMCs, mostly from graft donor cells, taken 360 days after TCRalphabeta/CD19-depleted stem cell transplant. These receptors were obtained from a male patient younger than 18 who had a stem cell transplant for acute myeloid leukemia, so the T cells may come from the graft donor.

This clonotype has a handful of counts. J is TRBJ2-1 and V is TRBV12-3 or TRBV12-4, with 9 bases lining up with TRBD2. Losses at the gene ends were 2 bases for V and 4 bases for J; bases not matched to a gene: 12. The CDR3 contains 18 residues. CDR3 DNA sequence: TGTGCCAGCAGTTTATGGCAGGGGACTAGCCTTGGTTACAATGAGCAGTTCTTC. This codes for CASSLWQGTSLGYNEQFF.

This clonotype was observed many times. This sequence joins TRBV30 and TRBJ2-6, with D unclear. This CDR3 contains 17 residues. The V and J ends lost 0 bases and 2 bases respectively, with 14 bases between them. Per germline, CDR1 GTSNPN and CDR2 SVGIG (reference sequence). The CDR3 spells CAWSVFRFAAGANVLTF. The CDR3, as DNA: TGTGCCTGGAGTGTCTTTAGGTTTGCAGCTGGGGCCAACGTCCTGACTTTC.

The chain links TRBV11-1 to TRBJ2-6; the D gene could be TRBD1 or TRBD2 (6 bases each). The length of the CDR3 is 20 residues. V shed 2 bases and J shed 0 bases, with 20 bases lying between them. Germline V gives CDR1 SGHAT, CDR2 FQDESV (reference sequence). As DNA, the CDR3 is TGTGCCAGCAGCTTAAAATCGGGGGCAGCCGGATACTCTGGGGCCAACGTCCTGACTTTC. Residues: CASSLKSGAAGYSGANVLTF.

The V call is TRBV6-1, the J call TRBJ1-5; tentative D call: TRBD1 (6 bases). Germline assignment: CDR1 MNHNS and CDR2 SASEGT. V was pared by 6 bases and J by 9 bases, with 21 bases between. This CDR3 has 15 residues. CDR3 amino acids: CASSSNLQGAGPQHF. The CDR3 DNA follows: TGTGCCAGCAGCTCTAATTTACAGGGTGCAGGGCCCCAGCATTTT.

The table lists this clonotype with a few counts. J is TRBJ1-6 and V is TRBV12-3 or TRBV12-4, with a tentative D call TRBD1 (5 bases). The CDR3 sequence is 14 residues long. Deletions cut 5 bases from V and 7 bases from J, with 12 bases between. The chain's CDR3 is CASSKGAENSPLHF. Written as DNA, the CDR3 is TGTGCCAGCAGTAAAGGGGCTGAAAATTCACCCCTCCACTTT.

This clonotype was recorded many times. An end of the junction does not agree with germline; a read error may underlie this. The V call is TRBV7-2, the J call TRBJ2-7, with unresolved D. The CDR3 consists of 12 residues. CDR1 and CDR2 from the germline V gene are SGHTA and FQGNSA. CDR3 protein: CASSLGPREQYF. CDR3 sequence (DNA): TGTGCCAGCAGTTTAGGTCCCCGGGAGCAGTACTTC.

This clonotype was seen a handful of times. V usage is TRBV7-8 and J usage is TRBJ1-5, with 8 positions matching TRBD1. This CDR3 contains 15 residues. The V segment lost 1 base and the J segment 5 bases; nucleotides outside the gene matches: 4. The V gene's germline CDR1 is SGHVS and CDR2 FQNEAQ. CDR3 DNA: TGTGCCAGCAGCTTAGTCGACAGGGGCGATCAGCCCCAGCATTTT. It specifies CASSLVDRGDQPQHF.

This clonotype has at least ten counts. V gene TRBV28 combines with J gene TRBJ2-1; D perhaps matches TRBD2 (5 bases). CDR3 length: 15 amino acids. CDR1 is MDHEN and CDR2 is SYDVKM in the germline V gene. Deletions cut 3 bases from V and 4 bases from J, with 13 bases between. CDR3 sequence: CASSLVGVVYNEQFF. The CDR3 bases are TGTGCCAGCAGTTTGGTCGGGGTCGTGTACAATGAGCAGTTCTTC.

The chain employs TRBV7-2 and TRBJ2-2; 11 nucleotides align to TRBD2. CDR3 length equals 16 residues. V was clipped by 6 bases and J by 7 bases; unmatched bases: 10. Germline CDR1 SGHTA, CDR2 FQGNSA. The DNA for the CDR3 is TGTGCCAGCAGTTTGACACTAGCGGGAGTAGTCGGGGAGCTGTTTTTT. Translated, it gives CASSLTLAGVVGELFF.

This clonotype was counted ten times or more. The chain links TRBV20-1 to TRBJ2-7; TRBD2 agrees at 11 bases. Trimming removed 3 bases from V and 4 bases from J; junction bases left unmatched: 5. Germline CDR1 and CDR2: DFQATT and SNEGSKA (reference sequence). CDR3 length: 14 residues. The CDR3 nucleotides are TGCAGTGCTAGCCTGACTAGCGGGATATACGAGCAGTACTTC. As protein: CSASLTSGIYEQYF.

V usage is TRBV25-1 and J usage is TRBJ2-4, with D possibly TRBD1 on 5 matching bases. The CDR3 is 14 residues long. V was clipped by 6 bases and J by 6 bases, with 15 bases between them. Germline-derived CDR1 and CDR2 are MGHDK and SYGVNS. CDR3 sequence: CASRPTSRGNIQYF. In DNA, the CDR3 is TGTGCCAGCAGACCCACTTCTAGGGGAAACATTCAGTACTTC. The full variable domain, rest sourced from reference TRBV25-1 and TRBJ2-4, is EADIYQTPRYLVIGTGKKITLECSQTMGHDKMYWYQQDPGMELHLIHYSYGVNSTEKGDLSSESTVSRIRTEHFPLTLESARPSHTSQYLCASRPTSRGNIQYFGAGTRLSVL.

This clonotype was seen at least ten times. This sequence joins TRBV24-1 and TRBJ1-1; D is undetermined. CDR1 and CDR2 from the germline V gene are KGHDR and SFDVKD. The CDR3 totals 12 residues. V lost 4 bases and J 1 base, leaving 3 bases between the germline ends. In DNA, the CDR3 is TGTGCCACCAGTGACCGGAACACTGAAGCTTTCTTT. Protein: CATSDRNTEAFF.

This clonotype was observed at least ten times. The chain uses TRBV7-2 and TRBJ2-5, with D possibly TRBD2 on 6 matching bases. The CDR3 is 16 residues long. V was pared by 0 bases and J by 6 bases, with 17 bases between. Looked up from germline, CDR1 is SGHTA and CDR2 is FQGNSA. Here the CDR3 DNA reads TGTGCCAGCAGCTTAGCGGTGCTAGCGAGTACAAAGACCCAGTACTTC. Its translation is CASSLAVLASTKTQYF.

The V and J genes are TRBV6-4 and TRBJ1-3; D possibly corresponds to TRBD1 (5 bases). Germline lookup yields CDR1 MRHNA and CDR2 SNTAGT. This CDR3 comprises 17 residues. The V gene lost 2 bases and the J gene lost 0 bases, with 14 bases spanning the gap. The CDR3 loop reads CASSDVFGHHSGNTIYF. The CDR3 DNA reads as TGTGCCAGCAGTGACGTGTTCGGACATCACTCTGGAAACACCATATATTTT.

This clonotype was seen more than once but under ten times. This chain connects TRBV2 to TRBJ2-1, with 8 nucleotides matching TRBD2. This CDR3 comprises 17 residues. CDR1 and CDR2 from the germline V gene are SNHLY and FYNNEI. The V segment lost 8 bases and the J segment 5 bases; nucleotides outside the gene matches: 17. The CDR3 protein is CASPQDPAGRANNEQFF. The CDR3 DNA reads as TGTGCCAGCCCCCAGGACCCCGCCGGGAGGGCTAACAATGAGCAGTTCTTC. Looking up the rest from reference TRBV2 and TRBJ2-1 gives the full variable domain: EPEVTQTPSHQVTQMGQEVILRCVPISNHLYFYWYRQILGQKVEFLVSFYNNEISEKSEIFDDQFSVERPDGSNFTLKIRSTKLEDSAMYFCASPQDPAGRANNEQFFGPGTRLTVL.

This clonotype was observed a few times. The chain couples TRBV10-3 to TRBJ2-7, with D possibly matching TRBD1 (6 bases). There are 14 residues in the CDR3. Trimming pared 6 bases from V and 0 bases from J, leaving 12 bases between. Per germline, CDR1 ENHRY and CDR2 SYGVKD. This CDR3 is CAIRDSQFSYEQYF. DNA for the CDR3: TGTGCCATCAGGGACAGCCAATTCTCCTACGAGCAGTACTTC.

The chain employs TRBV11-2 and TRBJ2-1; possible D gene TRBD1, 7 bases. In germline, CDR1 is SGHAT, CDR2 FQNNGV. The CDR3 length is 15 residues. V was clipped by 1 base and J by 3 bases, with 10 bases between them. In DNA form, the CDR3 reads TGTGCCAGCAGCTTAGTTCAGGGGGGCTACAATGAGCAGTTCTTC. Translation gives CASSLVQGGYNEQFF. The full variable domain, its missing parts supplied by reference TRBV11-2 and TRBJ2-1, is EAGVAQSPRYKIIEKRQSVAFWCNPISGHATLYWYQQILGQGPKLLIQFQNNGVVDDSQLPKDRFSAERLKGVDSTLKIQPAKLEDSAVYLCASSLVQGGYNEQFFGPGTRLTVL.

This clonotype was observed a few times. CDR3 region: CASSQGQVADTQYF. The CDR3 DNA reads TGCGCCAGCAGCCAAGGACAGGTCGCAGATACGCAGTATTTT. The chain has TRBV4-3 and TRBJ2-3, with D maybe TRBD1 (6 bases). The ends were cut back, 1 base at V and 4 bases at J, with 9 bases in the middle. Germline-derived CDR1 and CDR2 are LGHNA and YSLEER. This CDR3 is built from 14 residues.

This chain links TRBV4-3 with TRBJ2-7, with TRBD2 matching over 9 bases. After removal of 0 bases from V and 3 bases from J, the junction contained 6 bases not matched to a gene. The CDR3 totals 16 residues. Germline values: CDR1 LGHNA, CDR2 YSLEER. CDR3 protein: CASSQDERGEGYEQYF. Here the CDR3 DNA reads TGCGCCAGCAGCCAAGATGAGCGGGGGGAGGGCTACGAGCAGTACTTC.

This clonotype was seen a few times. The chain employs TRBV4-3 and TRBJ2-5; no definite D call. The CDR3 totals 16 residues. In germline, CDR1 is LGHNA, CDR2 YSLEER. Trimming stripped 0 bases from V and 5 bases from J, with 16 bases between. CDR3 nucleotides: TGCGCCAGCAGCCAAGATAGGATAGGTGCCATGGAGACCCAGTACTTC. Translated: CASSQDRIGAMETQYF.

This clonotype was recorded at least ten times. The chain has TRBV2 and TRBJ1-1, with 9 bases that match TRBD1. Germline CDR1 SNHLY, CDR2 FYNNEI. The trim removed 10 bases at V and 3 bases at J, leaving 9 bases unmatched. This CDR3 contains 14 residues. This chain's CDR3 is CANRGLADYTEAFF. As DNA, the CDR3 is TGTGCCAACAGGGGGCTGGCAGACTACACTGAAGCTTTCTTT.

This clonotype occurred many times. The V gene is TRBV24-1, the J gene TRBJ2-1; TRBD2 agrees at 8 bases. CDR3 length: 15 residues. Germline values: CDR1 KGHDR, CDR2 SFDVKD. The ends lost 3 bases at V and 7 bases at J; junction bases unmatched: 7. The CDR3 DNA sequence: TGTGCCACCAGTGATCCCGCGGGAGGCCCTAATGAGCAGTTCTTC. Translating it yields CATSDPAGGPNEQFF.

This clonotype was seen at least ten times. The V and J genes are TRBV29-1 and TRBJ2-5; no definite D call. V was trimmed by 4 bases and J by 0 bases, leaving 6 bases between them. The CDR3 has 12 residues. Germline CDR1 SQVTM, CDR2 ANQGSEA. CDR3 sequence: CSVVRHQETQYF. The CDR3 DNA follows: TGCAGCGTTGTGCGGCACCAAGAGACCCAGTACTTC.

This clonotype has only a few counts. The chain links TRBV20-1 to TRBJ2-3; D is ambiguous. Germline-derived CDR1 and CDR2 are DFQATT and SNEGSKA (reference sequence). V gave up 5 bases and J gave up 4 bases, with 10 bases separating them. CDR3 length: 12 residues. The chain's CDR3 is CSARRAPDTQYF. CDR3 nucleotide sequence: TGCAGTGCTCGACGGGCCCCAGATACGCAGTATTTT.

This clonotype turned up a few times. It may be a read error: a sequence one base away is much more abundant. This rearrangement joins TRBV9 to TRBJ2-1, with 11 bases fitting TRBD2. After removal of 1 base from V and 0 bases from J, the junction contained 3 bases not matched to a gene. The CDR3 sequence is 17 residues long. Germline CDR1 reads SGDLS; CDR2 reads YYNGEE. CDR3 protein: CASSVLAGGSSYNEQFF. Written as DNA, the CDR3 is TGTGCCAGCAGCGTACTAGCGGGAGGAAGCTCCTACAATGAGCAGTTCTTC.

This clonotype has more than one count but fewer than ten. The chain has TRBV30 and TRBJ1-2; D is possibly TRBD1 (5 bases). The V gene lost 5 bases and the J gene lost 4 bases, with 20 bases spanning the gap. The CDR3 is 15 amino acids. From germline, CDR1 is GTSNPN and CDR2 SVGIG (reference sequence). The CDR3 sequence: CAWVPGGVVPYGYTF. For the CDR3, the DNA is TGTGCCTGGGTCCCTGGGGGGGTGGTTCCCTATGGCTACACCTTC.

The sample holds a few counts of this clonotype. The chain couples TRBV20-1 to TRBJ2-7, with 10 bases fitting TRBD2. The CDR3 spans 15 residues. Germline trimming cut 2 bases from V and 0 bases from J; bases unmatched to any gene: 4. Germline V gene lookup returns CDR1 DFQATT and CDR2 SNEGSKA (reference sequence). In DNA, the CDR3 is TGCAGTGCTAGATCGCTAGCGGGAGTCTCCTACGAGCAGTACTTC. Its translation is CSARSLAGVSYEQYF.

The V gene is TRBV10-3, the J gene TRBJ2-2; D is unresolved. Germline CDR1 ENHRY, CDR2 SYGVKD. The CDR3 has 12 amino acids. The V end was cut by 6 bases, the J end by 1 base, with 3 bases between. CDR3 sequence reads: CAIRENTGELFF. The CDR3 DNA follows: TGTGCCATCAGGGAGAACACCGGGGAGCTGTTTTTT.